Sequencing of this T cell receptor (beta chain) was carried out in a study of T-cell memory formation after mild COVID-19. This clonotype was seen many times. Using constant-segment primers, 5'RACE produced TCR alpha and TCR beta cDNA libraries carrying sample barcodes and UMIs. TCRdb passed the 5' RACE reads through MiXCR, listing each CDR3 protein once. The repertoire holds fewer than 90,000 distinct CDR3 sequences, roughly 12% seen once, with 41% in the top ten. Sequencing input: PBMCs or a T cell subset sorted from them (not recorded which). The receptor was derived from a young man who had mild COVID-19 (a few samples of this study predate the infection). Cell type and time point are not known.

CDR3 coding DNA: TGCGCCAGCAGCCAGGTGTCCACGAACACCGGGGAGCTGTTTTTT. This encodes CASSQVSTNTGELFF. The chain couples TRBV4-3 to TRBJ2-2; no reliable D call. Looked up from germline, CDR1 is LGHNA and CDR2 is YSLEER. Trimming shortened V by 3 bases and J by 0 bases, and 8 bases separated the two germline ends. The CDR3 has 15 residues.